This TCR beta chain was recovered during a study of blood T cell repertoires in COVID-19. Method: immunoSEQ multiplex PCR; TCRdb's copy keeps in-frame clones and lacks some. Counted here are 310,000 or so clones, roughly nine tenths occurring once; the ten biggest clones make up about 2.2%. The CDR3 is 12 residues long. The germline CDR1 and CDR2 sequences are SNHLY and FYNNEI. With 4 bases clipped from V and 8 bases from J, the junction kept 1 base outside the gene matches. The chain joins TRBV2 to TRBJ1-1, with 10 bases lining up with TRBD1. The TCR was taken from a woman aged 45-59 years who had recovered from COVID-19. Material for sequencing was peripheral blood. This chain's CDR3 is CASSGTGGEAFF. For the CDR3, the DNA is TGTGCCAGCAGTGGGACAGGGGGGGAAGCTTTCTTT.